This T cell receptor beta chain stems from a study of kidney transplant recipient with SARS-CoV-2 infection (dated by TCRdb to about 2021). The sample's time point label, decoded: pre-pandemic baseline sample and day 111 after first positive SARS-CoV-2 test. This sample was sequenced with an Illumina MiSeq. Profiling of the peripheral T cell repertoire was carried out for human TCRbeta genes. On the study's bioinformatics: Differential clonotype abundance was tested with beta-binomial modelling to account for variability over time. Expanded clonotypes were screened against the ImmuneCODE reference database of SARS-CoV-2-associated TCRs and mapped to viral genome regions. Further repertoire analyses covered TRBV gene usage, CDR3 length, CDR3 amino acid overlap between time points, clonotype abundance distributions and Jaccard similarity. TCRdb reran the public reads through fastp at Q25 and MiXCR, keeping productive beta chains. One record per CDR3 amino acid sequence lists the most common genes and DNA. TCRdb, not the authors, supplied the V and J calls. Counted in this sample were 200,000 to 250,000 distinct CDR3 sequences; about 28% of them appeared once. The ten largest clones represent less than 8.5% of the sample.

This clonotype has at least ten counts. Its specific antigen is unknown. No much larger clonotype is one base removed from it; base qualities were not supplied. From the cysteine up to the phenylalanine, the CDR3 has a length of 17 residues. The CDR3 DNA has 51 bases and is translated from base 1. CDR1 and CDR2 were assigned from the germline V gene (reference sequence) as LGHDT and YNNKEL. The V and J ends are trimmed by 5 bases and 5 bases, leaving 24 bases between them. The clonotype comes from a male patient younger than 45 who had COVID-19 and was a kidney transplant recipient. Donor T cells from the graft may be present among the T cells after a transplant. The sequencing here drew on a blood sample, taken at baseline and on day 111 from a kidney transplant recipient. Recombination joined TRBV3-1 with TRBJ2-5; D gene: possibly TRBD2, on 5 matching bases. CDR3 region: CASSRTVPISFSETQYF. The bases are TGTGCCAGCAGCAGGACTGTTCCCATTTCTTTCTCTGAGACCCAGTACTTC.